Reported below is one T cell receptor beta chain. What it recognizes is unknown. TCRdb reprocessed the 5' RACE reads via MiXCR and lists one record per CDR3 protein. This table holds some 400,000 distinct CDR3 sequences, approximately 20% found once. The data were obtained in a study of CD8 T cells in ankylosing spondylitis. The study's findings and limits: Earlier studies detected some motif variants in reactive arthritis synovial fluid and blood. Enrichment of disease-linked clones was reportedly significant in matched ankylosing spondylitis synovial fluid. What seemed typical of ankylosing spondylitis blood was a TCR beta motif built from several highly homologous variants.

CDR1 ENHRY and CDR2 SYGVKD come from the germline V gene. The V and J ends lost 4 bases and 1 base respectively, with 10 bases between them. The CDR3 length is 14 residues. What was sequenced was blood, either unsorted or a sorted T cell fraction (not recorded which). The clonotype originates from a male donor with ankylosing spondylitis. The V and J genes are TRBV10-3 and TRBJ1-1, with D possibly TRBD1 on 6 matching bases. Here the CDR3 reads CAISVGRGNTEAFF. Written as DNA, the CDR3 is TGTGCCATCAGTGTCGGCAGGGGGAACACTGAAGCTTTCTTT.